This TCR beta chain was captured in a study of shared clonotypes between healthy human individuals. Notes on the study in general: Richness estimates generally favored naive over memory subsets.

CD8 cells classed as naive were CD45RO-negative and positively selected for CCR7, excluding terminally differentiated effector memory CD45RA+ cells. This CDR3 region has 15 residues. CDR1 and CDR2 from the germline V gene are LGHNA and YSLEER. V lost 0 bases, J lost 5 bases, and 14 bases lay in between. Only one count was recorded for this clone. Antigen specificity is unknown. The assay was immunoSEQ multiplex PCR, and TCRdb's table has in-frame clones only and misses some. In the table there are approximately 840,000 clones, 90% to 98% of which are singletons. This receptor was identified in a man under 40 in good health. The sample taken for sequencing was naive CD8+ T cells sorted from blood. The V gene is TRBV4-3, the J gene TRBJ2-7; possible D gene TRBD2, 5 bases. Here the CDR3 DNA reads TGCGCCAGCAGCCAAGATTTTCGTAGCGTCGACGAGCAGTACTTC. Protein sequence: CASSQDFRSVDEQYF.